These T cell receptor beta chains were read from a single sample in a study of blood T cell repertoires in COVID-19. Libraries were prepared by immunoSEQ multiplex PCR; TCRdb keeps only in-frame clonotypes and omits some of them. The profile covers some 71,000 clones, with about four fifths appearing a single time and about an eighth taken by the ten largest. Input material: peripheral blood. These TCRs come from a man between 45 and 60 years old with COVID-19, enrolled during active disease. The CDR3 runs from the conserved cysteine through the conserved F or W. A D gene is named only where the DNA matches it firmly. Clone size is stated in some rows and not others, as once, few, many or a class when expanded.

J: TRBJ1-3; size: -; V: TRBV30; D: -; DNA: TGTGCCTGGAGTATCGCTGGAAACACCATATATTTT; CDR3: CAWSIAGNTIYF
J: TRBJ2-7; size: -; V: TRBV7-9; D: -; DNA: TGTGCCAGCAGAAAAGAGGCCACTTACGAGCAGTACTTC; CDR3: CASRKEATYEQYF
J: TRBJ2-1; size: -; V: TRBV27; D: TRBD1; DNA: TGTGCCAGCAGTCCTATTCAGACCGGGACAGGGACCTACAATGAGCAGTTCTTC; CDR3: CASSPIQTGTGTYNEQFF
J: TRBJ2-7; size: -; V: TRBV30; D: -; DNA: TGTGCCTGGAGTGTAGCGGGCTACGAGCAGTACTTC; CDR3: CAWSVAGYEQYF
J: TRBJ2-1; size: -; V: TRBV10-2; D: TRBD2; DNA: TGCGCCAGCAGTACTAGCGCAACTTACAATGAGCAGTTCTTC; CDR3: CASSTSATYNEQFF
J: TRBJ1-1; size: few; V: TRBV5-1; D: -; DNA: TGCGCCAGCAGCTTGGACCGGGGTAAGCCAAACACTGAAGCTTTCTTT; CDR3: CASSLDRGKPNTEAFF
J: TRBJ1-5; size: -; V: TRBV5-1; D: TRBD1; DNA: TGCGCCAGCAGCCCGACAGGGGTTCAGCCCCAGCATTTT; CDR3: CASSPTGVQPQHF
J: TRBJ1-2; size: -; V: TRBV15; D: TRBD1; DNA: TGTGCCACCAGCGGACAGGGGGCTTCTGGCTACACCTTC; CDR3: CATSGQGASGYTF
J: TRBJ2-7; size: medium-sized; V: TRBV4-1; D: -; DNA: TGCGCCAGCAGCACGGGAGACAGCGGGTCTTACGAGCAGTACTTC; CDR3: CASSTGDSGSYEQYF
J: TRBJ1-2; size: -; V: TRBV27; D: TRBD1; DNA: TGTGCCAGCAGTTTACTGACAGGGGGAGGCTACACCTTC; CDR3: CASSLLTGGGYTF
J: TRBJ2-7; size: few; V: TRBV5-4; D: -; DNA: TGTGCCAGCAGCTTGGTCCGGGGAAGCTCCTACGAGCAGTACTTC; CDR3: CASSLVRGSSYEQYF
J: TRBJ1-1; size: once; V: TRBV2; D: -; DNA: TGTGCCAGCAGTACTCAGGGGCGCATCATGAACACTGAAGCTTTCTTT; CDR3: CASSTQGRIMNTEAFF